The 8 T cell receptor beta chains below come from one sample, sequenced in a study of metastatic and nonmetastatic thyroid tumors. TCRdb used MiXCR to call clones anew from the PCR reads. Of about 92,000 clones listed, just under 15% are singletons. Nobody among the patients had been given any treatment before thyroid surgery. The sample was blood. These receptors originate from a female donor with papillary thyroid cancer or a benign thyroid nodule (not recorded which). Some clones in this sample may be carry-over from other donors' samples.

This clone was observed at least ten times. The V gene is TRBV2, the J gene TRBJ1-1; D is unclear. Germline CDR1 reads SNHLY; CDR2 reads FYNNEI. The CDR3 sequence is 13 residues long. The V and J ends lost 6 bases and 3 bases respectively, with 11 bases between them. CDR3 protein: CASRTTWDTEAFF. The CDR3 DNA is TGTGCCAGCAGGACCACATGGGACACTGAAGCTTTCTTT.

This clone was detected ten times or more. The chain joins TRBV27 to TRBJ2-7; D perhaps matches TRBD1 (6 bases). Trimming stripped 6 bases from V and 2 bases from J, with 14 bases between. This CDR3 region has 14 residues. Germline V gene lookup returns CDR1 MNHEY and CDR2 SMNVEV (reference sequence). The CDR3 DNA reads TGTGCCAGCAGCGAGATAGGGGGAGCCTACGAGCAGTACTTC. Translation: CASSEIGGAYEQYF.

About this clone itself: A much larger clone lies a single base off, so this may be a read error. The rearrangement links TRBV5-4 to TRBJ2-1; D is possibly TRBD1 or TRBD2 (6 bases each). The V gene's germline CDR1 is SGHNT and CDR2 YYREEE (reference sequence). The CDR3 consists of 17 residues. Trimming pared 0 bases from V and 6 bases from J, leaving 19 bases between. This CDR3 is CASSLEKAGQGINEQFF. CDR3 bases: TGTGCCAGCAGCTTGGAGAAGGCGGGACAAGGTATCAATGAGCAGTTCTTC.

As concerns this clone: This may come from a read error, since a much larger clone is one base off. V is TRBV7-9 and J is TRBJ1-4; D perhaps matches TRBD1 (6 bases). This CDR3 comprises 15 residues. CDR1 and CDR2 (germline): SEHNR, FQNEAQ (reference sequence). The ends were cut back, 5 bases at V and 3 bases at J, with 13 bases in the middle. Written as DNA, the CDR3 is TGTGCCAGCAGCCAAAGACAGGCGTCTAATGAAAAACTGTTTTTT. As protein: CASSQRQASNEKLFF.

For this clone: The junction shows a germline mismatch at one end, possibly a read error. This rearrangement joins TRBV20-1 to TRBJ2-7; D possibly corresponds to TRBD2 (6 bases). The germline gives CDR1 DFQATT, CDR2 SNEGSKA (reference sequence). The CDR3 is made up of 17 amino acids. The CDR3 protein is CSARGLVSGVTSYGQYF. The DNA for the CDR3 is TGCAGTGCTAGGGGTCTTGTATCGGGGGTGACCTCCTACGGGCAGTACTTC.

This clone has a count of ten or more. The J gene is TRBJ1-6, the V gene TRBV18, with D tentatively TRBD1 (6 bases). The CDR3 has 13 residues. The V gene lost 6 bases and the J gene lost 16 bases, with 19 bases spanning the gap. Per the germline V gene, CDR1 is KGHSH and CDR2 is LQKENI. As DNA, the CDR3 is TGTGCCAGCTCCCCAAGGGCGACAGACAGGCTCCACTTT. It yields the protein CASSPRATDRLHF.

Ten or more counts support this clone. The V and J genes are TRBV5-6 and TRBJ1-3, with D maybe TRBD1 (6 bases). Trimming left V 5 bases short and J 0 bases short, with 9 bases between. The CDR3 consists of 14 residues. Germline V gene sequence: CDR1 SGHDT, CDR2 YYEEEE. The DNA of the CDR3 is TGTGCCAGCAGAGTGACAGGCTCTGGAAACACCATATATTTT. Translation: CASRVTGSGNTIYF.

A note on this clone: A read error is possible here, since a much larger clone lies one base away. Different DNA sequences within this sample yield the same CDR3. The rearrangement links TRBV28 to TRBJ2-7, with D possibly TRBD1 on 8 matching bases. The V end was cut by 4 bases, the J end by 2 bases, with 21 bases between. Germline values: CDR1 MDHEN, CDR2 SYDVKM. The CDR3 runs 17 residues. In nucleotides, the CDR3 is TGTGCCAGCAGTTGGGGGGGTGGGGACAGGTCCACCTACGAGCAGTACTTC. It specifies CASSWGGGDRSTYEQYF.